These T cell receptor beta chains were read from a single sample in a study of OX40 agonist ivuxolimab in advanced cancers. Sequenced by immunoSEQ multiplex PCR; TCRdb stores in-frame clones only, minus some. Here the sample spans tens of thousands of clones, 86% being singletons. The sample in question was CD4+ or CD8+ T cells sorted from blood, obtained in a trial of the OX40 agonist ivuxolimab. The receptors derive from an adult with an advanced solid tumor such as melanoma, head and neck, liver or kidney cancer. Each CDR3 is given with its conserved first and last residue. The D gene is left open where the match is weak. Expanded clones are given a class, and other clones once, few, many or no size at all.

j_call	clone_size	v_call	d_call	cdr3_aa	cdr3_nt
TRBJ2-1	NA	TRBV7-8	NA	CASSPGGASSYNEQFF	TGTGCCAGCAGCCCAGGAGGAGCCAGCTCCTACAATGAGCAGTTCTTC
TRBJ2-2	NA	TRBV27	NA	CASKGTGELFF	TGTGCCAGCAAAGGGACCGGGGAGCTGTTTTTT
TRBJ2-1	NA	TRBV5-4	NA	CASSPIATEQFF	TGTGCCAGCAGCCCGATTGCTACTGAGCAGTTCTTC
TRBJ2-1	NA	TRBV27	TRBD2	CASSLTSGSYNEQFF	TGTGCCAGCAGTTTAACCAGCGGGAGTTACAATGAGCAGTTCTTC
TRBJ2-2	NA	TRBV7-2	NA	CASSSWGANTGELFF	TGTGCCAGCAGCTCCTGGGGGGCGAACACCGGGGAGCTGTTTTTT
TRBJ2-5	NA	TRBV7-3	TRBD2	CASSITGTTRGETQYF	TGTGCCAGCAGCATAACCGGGACTACCCGTGGAGAGACCCAGTACTTC
TRBJ2-2	once	TRBV6-6	NA	CASSSTGGNTGELFF	TGTGCCAGCAGTTCGACAGGCGGGAACACCGGGGAGCTGTTTTTT
TRBJ2-7	NA	TRBV7-9	TRBD1	CASSLVQGGSYEQYF	TGTGCCAGCAGCTTGGTACAGGGGGGATCCTACGAGCAGTACTTC
TRBJ1-6	NA	TRBV7-9	NA	CASSLDGSNSPLHF	TGTGCCAGCAGCTTAGACGGCAGTAATTCACCCCTCCACTTT
TRBJ1-2	NA	TRBV2	NA	CASSEAGRANYGYTF	TGTGCCAGCAGTGAGGCCGGCAGAGCAAACTATGGCTACACCTTC
TRBJ2-2	NA	TRBV4-1	TRBD1	CASSQARTGGANTGELFF	TGCGCCAGCAGCCAGGCCCGGACAGGGGGAGCGAACACCGGGGAGCTGTTTTTT
TRBJ1-5	once	TRBV30	TRBD1	CAWSPDRGGQPQHF	TGTGCCTGGAGTCCGGACAGGGGAGGGCAGCCCCAGCATTTT
TRBJ2-2	NA	TRBV2	NA	CASETGPPTKNTGELFF	TGTGCCAGTGAAACAGGTCCACCTACAAAGAACACCGGGGAGCTGTTTTTT
TRBJ2-2	NA	TRBV7-9	NA	CATHRTPRANTGELFF	TGTGCCACGCACCGGACTCCGAGGGCGAACACCGGGGAGCTGTTTTTT
TRBJ2-3	NA	TRBV7-8	TRBD2	CASSLRLAGGTDTQYF	TGTGCCAGCAGCCTCAGACTAGCGGGGGGCACAGATACGCAGTATTTT
TRBJ2-7	NA	TRBV9	NA	CASSAGLAISYEQYF	TGTGCCAGCAGCGCCGGCCTAGCGATATCCTACGAGCAGTACTTC
TRBJ1-5	NA	TRBV7-2	NA	CASSLGISQPQHF	TGTGCCAGCAGCTTGGGGATATCCCAGCCCCAGCATTTT
TRBJ2-3	NA	TRBV4-3	NA	CASSQDLASTDTQYF	TGCGCCAGCAGCCAAGATTTGGCTAGCACAGATACGCAGTATTTT
TRBJ1-5	NA	TRBV7-8	TRBD1	CASRSSRDRRSDQPQHF	TGTGCCAGCAGGTCCTCCCGGGACAGGAGGAGTGATCAGCCCCAGCATTTT
TRBJ1-5	NA	TRBV7-2	NA	CASSLQGLTSQPQHF	TGTGCCAGCAGCTTACAGGGCTTAACGAGTCAGCCCCAGCATTTT
TRBJ2-3	once	TRBV7-2	NA	CASTGPQGPDTQYF	TGTGCCAGCACCGGACCCCAGGGCCCAGATACGCAGTATTTT
TRBJ1-2	NA	TRBV15	TRBD1	CATSRGGQGHYGYTF	TGTGCCACCAGCAGAGGGGGACAGGGGCACTATGGCTACACCTTC
TRBJ1-1	NA	TRBV14	TRBD1	CASSWTGNTEAFF	TGTGCCAGCAGCTGGACAGGGAACACTGAAGCTTTCTTT
TRBJ1-2	once	TRBV9	NA	CASSVATGGLVGYTF	TGTGCCAGCAGCGTAGCTACAGGAGGGCTGGTTGGCTACACCTTC
TRBJ2-7	NA	TRBV6-6	TRBD2	CASSLRLATEQYF	TGTGCCAGCAGCTTACGACTAGCGACCGAGCAGTACTTC
TRBJ1-4	NA	TRBV6-1	NA	CASSNDRNRNEKLFF	TGTGCCAGCAGTAACGACAGGAACCGAAATGAAAAACTGTTTTTT
TRBJ2-3	NA	TRBV5-4	NA	CASSLSVPSTDTQYF	TGTGCCAGCAGCCTTAGCGTCCCAAGCACAGATACGCAGTATTTT
TRBJ2-7	NA	TRBV9	TRBD2	CASSVGASGRPSTYEQYF	TGTGCCAGCAGCGTAGGGGCTAGCGGGAGGCCCTCGACCTACGAGCAGTACTTC
TRBJ2-7	NA	TRBV27	NA	CASGTGTYEQYF	TGTGCCAGCGGAACAGGGACCTACGAGCAGTACTTC
TRBJ2-6	NA	TRBV5-6	NA	CASGQTGANVLTF	TGTGCCAGCGGTCAAACTGGGGCCAACGTCCTGACTTTC
TRBJ2-7	NA	TRBV6-5	TRBD1	CASRPGTGSTYEQYF	TGTGCCAGCAGACCCGGGACAGGGTCGACCTACGAGCAGTACTTC
TRBJ2-1	NA	TRBV27	NA	CASSLAGLDEQFF	TGTGCCAGCAGTTTAGCGGGGCTTGATGAGCAGTTCTTC
TRBJ2-7	NA	TRBV19	NA	CASSIETSYYEQYF	TGTGCCAGTAGTATAGAAACATCGTACTACGAGCAGTACTTC
TRBJ2-3	NA	TRBV9	NA	CASSVSPHTDTQYF	TGTGCCAGCAGCGTAAGTCCACATACAGATACGCAGTATTTT
TRBJ2-3	NA	TRBV7-8	NA	CASSTRDTQYF	TGTGCCAGCAGCACCCGAGATACGCAGTATTTT
TRBJ2-3	NA	TRBV9	TRBD2	CASSARPPSGSVDTQYF	TGTGCCAGCAGCGCCCGGCCCCCTAGCGGGAGTGTAGATACGCAGTATTTT
TRBJ2-1	NA	TRBV30	TRBD2	CAWGLAGFHEQFF	TGTGCCTGGGGACTAGCGGGGTTTCATGAGCAGTTCTTC
TRBJ2-5	NA	TRBV15	NA	CATSKGGGQETQYF	TGTGCCACCAGCAAAGGGGGAGGCCAAGAGACCCAGTACTTC
TRBJ2-2	NA	TRBV7-6	TRBD2	CASSRSGRATTGELFF	TGTGCCAGCAGCCGTAGCGGGAGGGCTACCACCGGGGAGCTGTTTTTT
TRBJ1-5	once	TRBV6-6	TRBD1	CASSKGQGENQPQHF	TGTGCCAGCAGTAAGGGACAGGGTGAGAATCAGCCCCAGCATTTT
TRBJ1-2	NA	TRBV30	NA	CAWTLAGDYGYTF	TGTGCCTGGACTCTGGCGGGGGACTATGGCTACACCTTC
TRBJ2-5	NA	TRBV11-2	TRBD2	CASSLVPAGGQETQYF	TGTGCCAGCAGCTTAGTTCCGGCGGGAGGCCAAGAGACCCAGTACTTC
TRBJ1-5	NA	TRBV5-1	TRBD1	CASSPGQGYQPQHF	TGCGCCAGCAGCCCCGGACAGGGGTATCAGCCCCAGCATTTT
TRBJ2-3	NA	TRBV19	TRBD2	CASSIRGLAGVGSDTQYF	TGTGCCAGTAGTATTAGGGGACTAGCGGGAGTTGGTTCCGATACGCAGTATTTT
TRBJ1-6	once	TRBV19	TRBD1	CASSIRGRGSSYNSPLHF	TGTGCCAGTAGTATAAGGGGGCGTGGGAGCTCCTATAATTCACCCCTCCACTTT
TRBJ2-7	NA	TRBV5-8	NA	CASSLRGFEQYF	TGTGCCAGCAGCTTGCGGGGCTTCGAGCAGTACTTC
TRBJ2-1	NA	TRBV7-3	TRBD2	CASRSSGVNEQFF	TGTGCCAGTAGGTCTAGCGGGGTCAATGAGCAGTTCTTC
TRBJ1-5	NA	TRBV5-4	TRBD1	CASSMGGQGANQPQHF	TGTGCCAGCAGCATGGGGGGACAGGGGGCCAATCAGCCCCAGCATTTT
TRBJ2-5	NA	TRBV19	NA	CASSSNPSRQETQYF	TGTGCCAGTAGTAGTAATCCATCGCGCCAAGAGACCCAGTACTTC